The clone carrying this TCR beta chain was counted only a few times. This sample is part of a study of T cells in Graves' hyperthyroidism and ophthalmopathy. Authors of the study amplified TCR beta CDR3 regions from RNA transcripts. When the TCR CDR3 underwent first-round RT-PCR, the HTBI primer set was used. One entry per CDR3 protein results from TCRdb running MiXCR on the multiplex PCR reads. This sample has 500,000 to 750,000 distinct CDR3 sequences; 15% to 18% occur once, and the top ten carry 7.3%. The study defined stable Graves' hyperthyroidism as no ophthalmopathy progression within 18 months. A roughly 10 ml volume of fresh peripheral blood provided the PBMCs. This CDR3 is 17 amino acids long. Trimming cost V 3 bases and J 4 bases; bases outside gene matches: 10. Per germline, CDR1 SGHAT and CDR2 FQDESV (reference sequence).

This clonotype originated in a woman in her 30s with Graves' hyperthyroidism. The sequenced sample was blood. The gene calls are TRBV11-1 and TRBJ2-3; 10 bases align to TRBD2. The CDR3 DNA is TGTGCCAGCAGCTTTACTGTAGCGGGAGGAGGACCAGATACGCAGTATTTT. Translating it yields CASSFTVAGGGPDTQYF.